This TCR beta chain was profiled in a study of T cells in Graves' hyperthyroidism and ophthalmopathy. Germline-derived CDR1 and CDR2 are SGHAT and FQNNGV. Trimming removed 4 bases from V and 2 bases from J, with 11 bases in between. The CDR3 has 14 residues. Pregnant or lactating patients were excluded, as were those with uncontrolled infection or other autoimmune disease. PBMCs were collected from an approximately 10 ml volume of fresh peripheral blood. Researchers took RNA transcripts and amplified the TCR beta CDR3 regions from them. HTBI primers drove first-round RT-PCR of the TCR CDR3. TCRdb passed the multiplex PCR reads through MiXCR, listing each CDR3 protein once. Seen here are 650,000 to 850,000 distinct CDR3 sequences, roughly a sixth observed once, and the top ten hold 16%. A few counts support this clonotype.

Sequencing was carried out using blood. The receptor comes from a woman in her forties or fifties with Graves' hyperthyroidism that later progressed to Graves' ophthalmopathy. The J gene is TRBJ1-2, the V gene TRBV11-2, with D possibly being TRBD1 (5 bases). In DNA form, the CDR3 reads TGTGCCAGCAGCTCCCAGGCAGGGAACTATGGCTACACCTTC. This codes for CASSSQAGNYGYTF.